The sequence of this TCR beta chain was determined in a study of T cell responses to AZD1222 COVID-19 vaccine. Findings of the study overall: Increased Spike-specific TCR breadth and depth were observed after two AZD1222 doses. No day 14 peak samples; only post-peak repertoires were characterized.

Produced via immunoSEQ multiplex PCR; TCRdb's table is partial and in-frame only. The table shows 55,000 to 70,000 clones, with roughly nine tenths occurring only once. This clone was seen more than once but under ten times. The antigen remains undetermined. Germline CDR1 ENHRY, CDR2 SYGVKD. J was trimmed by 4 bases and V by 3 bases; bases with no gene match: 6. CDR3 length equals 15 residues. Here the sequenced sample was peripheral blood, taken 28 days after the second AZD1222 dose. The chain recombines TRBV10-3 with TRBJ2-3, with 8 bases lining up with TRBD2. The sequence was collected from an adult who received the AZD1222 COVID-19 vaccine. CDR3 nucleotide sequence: TGTGCCATCAGTGAACGGGAGGGCGTTGCAGATACGCAGTATTTT. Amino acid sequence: CAISEREGVADTQYF.